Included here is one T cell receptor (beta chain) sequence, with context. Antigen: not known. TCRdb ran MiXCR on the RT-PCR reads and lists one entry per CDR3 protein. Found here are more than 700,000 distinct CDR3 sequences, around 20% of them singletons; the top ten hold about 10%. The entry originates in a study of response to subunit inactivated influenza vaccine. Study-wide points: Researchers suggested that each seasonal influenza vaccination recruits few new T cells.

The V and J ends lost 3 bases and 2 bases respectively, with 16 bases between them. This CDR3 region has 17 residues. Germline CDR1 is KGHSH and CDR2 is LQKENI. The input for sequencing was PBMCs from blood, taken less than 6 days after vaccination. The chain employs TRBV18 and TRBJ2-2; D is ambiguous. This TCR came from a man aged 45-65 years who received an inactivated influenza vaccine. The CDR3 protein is CASSPPDGVRNTGELFF. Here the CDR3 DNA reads TGTGCCAGCTCACCCCCCGATGGGGTTCGTAACACCGGGGAGCTGTTTTTT.